The rows below give T cell receptor beta chains drawn from one sample of a study of blood T cells in healthy people across ages. TCRdb re-called the 5' RACE reads with MiXCR, one entry per CDR3 protein. The sample carries about 1,500,000 distinct CDR3 sequences, about 30% recorded once. Specimen: blood. These receptors were collected from a woman in her 30s in good health. CDR3s include the opening cysteine and the closing phenylalanine or tryptophan. D genes are given only for firm matches. Size tells how often a clone was seen (once, few, many) or the class of an expanded clone, and some rows leave it out.

>TRBD1|TRBJ1-4|few|TRBV7-3
TGTGCCAGCAGTTCACAGGGGGAAAAACTGTTTTTT
CASSSQGEKLFF
>-|TRBJ2-3|few|TRBV24-1
TGTGCCACCAGTGACCCCCGTCGGAGGACAGATACGCAGTATTTT
CATSDPRRRTDTQYF
>-|TRBJ2-7|few|TRBV4-1
TGCGCCAGCAGCCAAGGAGGGGACCCTTTCTACGAGCAGTACTTC
CASSQGGDPFYEQYF
>-|TRBJ2-7|few|TRBV3-1
TGTGCCAGCAGCCAATTAGCGGTAGCCTACAATGAGCAGTACTTC
CASSQLAVAYNEQYF
>-|TRBJ2-7|many|TRBV28
TGTGCCAGCAGTTTCGTAGGGTTGTCCTACGAGCAGTACTTC
CASSFVGLSYEQYF
>-|TRBJ2-7|-|TRBV7-2
TGTGCCAGCACCCGGGGTGGACAGAGCTACGAGCAGTACTTC
CASTRGGQSYEQYF
>TRBD1|TRBJ1-4|few|TRBV30
TGTGCCTGGACGGTCGGACAGGGGACTGAAAAACTGTTTTTT
CAWTVGQGTEKLFF
>-|TRBJ1-5|few|TRBV20-1
TGCAGTGCTAGACAGCCGCTTAGCAATCAGCCCCAGCATTTT
CSARQPLSNQPQHF
>-|TRBJ1-2|few|TRBV5-1
TGCGCCAGCAGCGGGCTGGACGGGGGCTATGGCTACACCTTC
CASSGLDGGYGYTF
>TRBD2|TRBJ2-3|few|TRBV5-1
TGCGCCAGCAGCGCGGGACTAGCGGGGTATTCAGATACGCAGTATTTT
CASSAGLAGYSDTQYF
>-|TRBJ2-3|-|TRBV2
TGTGCCACTACAGTTGAATCTAGCACAGATACGCAGTATTTT
CATTVESSTDTQYF
>-|TRBJ2-7|many|TRBV7-2
TGTGCCAGCAGCACCGACAGGCGCTACGAGCAGTACTTC
CASSTDRRYEQYF
>-|TRBJ2-7|many|TRBV7-9
TGTGCCAGCAGCTTAGGGGTGGGGTCTAGGTTCCACGAGCAGTACTTC
CASSLGVGSRFHEQYF
>-|TRBJ1-2|many|TRBV15
TGTGCCACCAGCAGAGATAGCCAGAGCAACTATGGCTACACCTTC
CATSRDSQSNYGYTF
>-|TRBJ2-7|-|TRBV28
TGTGCCAGCAGTAGCAATTTGAGACAAACACAAGAGGCCCAGTACTTC
CASSSNLRQTQEAQYF
>-|TRBJ1-2|-|TRBV6-5
TGTGCCAGCAGTTACCTGCGGCAGGCGGGTGGCTACACCTTC
CASSYLRQAGGYTF
>-|TRBJ2-1|few|TRBV24-1
TGTGCCACCAGTGATTGGGGAAGCTCCTACAATGAGCAGTTCTTC
CATSDWGSSYNEQFF
>-|TRBJ2-4|many|TRBV11-2
TGTGCCAGCAGCTTAGGCGGCAACGACCTAGCCAAAAACATTCAGTACTTC
CASSLGGNDLAKNIQYF
>TRBD1|TRBJ2-1|-|TRBV7-9
TGTGCCAGCAGCCTCGACAGGGTTGAGGATGAGCAGTTCTTC
CASSLDRVEDEQFF
>-|TRBJ1-2|few|TRBV3-1
TGTGCCAGCAGCAATTCTCGGGGGGACTATGGCTACACCTTC
CASSNSRGDYGYTF
>-|TRBJ2-3|-|TRBV29-1
TGCAGCGTTGAGAAAGGGGGGGGCACAGATACGCAGTATTTT
CSVEKGGGTDTQYF
>-|TRBJ2-3|many|TRBV4-2
TGTGCCAGCAGCCCTCAGGCGCTACGCACAGATACGCAGTATTTT
CASSPQALRTDTQYF
>-|TRBJ2-5|few|TRBV7-9
TGTGCCAGCAGCTTAGTTCGGCAGCTTCAAGAGACCCAGTACTTC
CASSLVRQLQETQYF
>-|TRBJ2-2|-|TRBV10-1
TGCGCCAGCTCGGTTGAACCGGACTGGAGCACCGGGGAGCTGTTTTTT
CASSVEPDWSTGELFF
>-|TRBJ2-7|-|TRBV7-9
TGTGCCAGCAGGAAGGGCGGGACTGGCCTGTGGTACTTC
CASRKGGTGLWYF
>TRBD2|TRBJ2-5|-|TRBV5-4
TGTGCCAGCAGCTTGGCCGGTGCGGGGGGGCCCATGGAGACCCAGTACTTC
CASSLAGAGGPMETQYF
>TRBD1|TRBJ2-6|-|TRBV5-1
TGCGCCAGCAGCTCGCCCCCCGGGACAGGGGGCTTGACGGTTCGCTCTGGGGCCAACGTCCTGACTTTC
CASSSPPGTGGLTVRSGANVLTF
>-|TRBJ1-3|-|TRBV7-2
TGTGCCAGCAGATTAAGGCAGTCAGGAAACACCATATATTTT
CASRLRQSGNTIYF
>TRBD2|TRBJ2-3|few|TRBV6-2/TRBV6-3
TGTGCCAGCAGTTTTATCCGGGGACTAGCGGGAACCACAGATACGCAGTATTTT
CASSFIRGLAGTTDTQYF
>-|TRBJ1-5|few|TRBV6-2/TRBV6-3
TGTGCCAGCAGCTATCGGACTGTTAATAGCAATCAGCCCCAGCATTTT
CASSYRTVNSNQPQHF
>TRBD2|TRBJ2-3|many|TRBV20-1
TGCAGTGCTATCCCCCGGACTAGCGGGAGGACGTCTAGCACAGATACGCAGTATTTT
CSAIPRTSGRTSSTDTQYF
>-|TRBJ2-5|-|TRBV12-3/TRBV12-4
TGTGCCAGCAGTTTATTTGCAGGGGAGACCCAGTACTTC
CASSLFAGETQYF
>TRBD1|TRBJ1-1|many|TRBV20-1
TGCAGTGCTAGGCCCGGGACAGGTCAGCTTGAAGCTTTCTTT
CSARPGTGQLEAFF
>-|TRBJ1-6|-|TRBV7-2
TGTGCCAGCAGCTTGAATCAGTCGCCACCCCTCCACTTT
CASSLNQSPPLHF
>-|TRBJ1-4|-|TRBV20-1
TGCAGTGCTCCGTCCGGGAACCAAGAAAAACTGTTTTTT
CSAPSGNQEKLFF
>-|TRBJ2-5|many|TRBV20-1
TGCAGTGCCCCAGGGGGAGGAGAGACCCAGTACTTC
CSAPGGGETQYF
>TRBD1|TRBJ1-2|many|TRBV20-1
TGCAGTGCCGCGGGACAGGGAGACTATGGCTACACCTTC
CSAAGQGDYGYTF
>-|TRBJ2-5|few|TRBV28
TGTGCCAGCAGTTTACCGAGGACACAAGAGACCCAGTACTTC
CASSLPRTQETQYF
>-|TRBJ2-7|few|TRBV2
TGTGCCAGCAGTGGTCTAGGGTTCTCCTACGAGCAGTACTTC
CASSGLGFSYEQYF
>-|TRBJ2-3|-|TRBV30
TGTGCCTGGTCGATATCCGATACGCAGTATTTT
CAWSISDTQYF
>TRBD2|TRBJ2-1|few|TRBV27
TGTGCCAGCAGTTTATACGGAGTTCGGGGACTAGCGGGGGGTGAGCAGTTCTTC
CASSLYGVRGLAGGEQFF
>TRBD2|TRBJ2-2|-|TRBV7-2
TGTGCCAGCAGCCCGCCTTCCCTAGCGGGAGGATCCGGGGAGCTGTTTTTT
CASSPPSLAGGSGELFF
>TRBD2|TRBJ2-7|many|TRBV7-3
TGTGCCAGCTACCCGGGGGGAGCACTAGCGAGGAGGTACGAGCAGTACTTC
CASYPGGALARRYEQYF
>TRBD1|TRBJ2-7|few|TRBV2
TGTGCCAGCAGTGAAGCCCCGGGGACAGTCGAGCAGTACTTC
CASSEAPGTVEQYF
>-|TRBJ2-1|-|TRBV12-3/TRBV12-4
TGTGCCAGCAGCCATCACAAGGAGGGCCTCAATGAGCAGTTCTTC
CASSHHKEGLNEQFF
>TRBD2|TRBJ2-7|few|TRBV7-4
TGTGCCAGCAGCTTATTTCCCTCACGACTAGCGGGGCCGGCCTACGAGCAGTACTTC
CASSLFPSRLAGPAYEQYF
>-|TRBJ2-5|-|TRBV28
TGTGCCAGCAGTCCCAGAACCCTACAAGAGACCCAGTACTTC
CASSPRTLQETQYF
>-|TRBJ2-4|few|TRBV15
TGTGCCACCAGCAGCATTGAAGAGGCGTTGGCCAAAAACATTCAGTACTTC
CATSSIEEALAKNIQYF
>TRBD2|TRBJ2-2|many|TRBV20-1
TGCAGTGCTAGAAGGCTAGCGGCGAACACCGGGGAGCTGTTTTTT
CSARRLAANTGELFF